A single sample is the source of the 7 T cell receptor beta chains below, sequenced in a study of tumor-infiltrating lymphocytes in primary liver carcinoma. The template, approximately 500 ng total RNA, yielded TCR beta cDNA made with a constant-region primer. Three nested multiplex PCR rounds, a slightly modified ARM-PCR, produced the libraries for TCR beta. Researchers ran the first two PCR rounds for approximately 10 cycles each with TRBV1-TRBV30 forward primers and a C-beta reverse primer. TCRdb reprocessed the multiplex PCR reads via MiXCR and lists one record per CDR3 protein. The sample contains 84,000 or so distinct CDR3 sequences, over 60% of which appear only once. Scientists recovered RNA and DNA together from around 18-30 mg of unsorted bulk tissue. The material sequenced was liver tumor tissue from sampling region 1. Regarding subset: tumor region T1, superior pole. The receptor set was obtained from a man in his forties with primary liver carcinoma and hepatitis B virus infection.

The rearrangement uses TRBV5-1 and TRBJ2-5, with a tentative D call TRBD2 (6 bases). The ends were cut back, 0 bases at V and 9 bases at J, with 15 bases in the middle. This CDR3 is built from 14 residues. Germline V lookup: CDR1 SGHRS, CDR2 YFSETQ. The CDR3 DNA reads TGCGCCAGCAGCTTGGTCGGCGGGGATGAGCCCCAGTACTTC. Translating it yields CASSLVGGDEPQYF.

Note on this clonotype: A read error may account for a junction end that differs from germline. This chain joins TRBV4-2 and TRBJ2-5, with 9 bases fitting TRBD2. Germline V gene sequence: CDR1 LGHNA, CDR2 YNFKEQ. The CDR3 has 16 amino acids. CDR3 DNA: TGTGTCAGCAGCCAAGATTGGGGACTAGCCATAGAGACCCAGTACTTC. It is translated as CVSSQDWGLAIETQYF.

In regard to this clonotype: One base away lies a much larger clone, so this may be a sequencing read error. The chain has TRBV21-1 and TRBJ2-7. TRBV21-1 is marked as a pseudogene. The CDR3 sequence is 12 residues long. Here the CDR3 reads CTAVEKPLEQYF. CDR3 DNA sequence: TGTACCGCCGTGGAAAAGCCCCTCGAGCAGTACTTC.

This clonotype came up once. A much larger clonotype is one base distant, so this may be a read error. This sequence joins TRBV7-9 and TRBJ2-1, with 12 bases aligning to TRBD2. The CDR3 spans 17 residues. Germline V gene lookup returns CDR1 SEHNR and CDR2 FQNEAQ (reference sequence). In DNA, the CDR3 is TGTGTCAGCAGCTTTCCTGCCGGACTAGCGGGACACAATGAGCAGTTCTTC. Protein sequence: CVSSFPAGLAGHNEQFF.

Remarks on this clonotype: Possible read error: a much larger clone is one base away. The V and J genes are TRBV28 and TRBJ2-3; a weak D match, TRBD2 (5 bases). V gave up 7 bases and J gave up 2 bases, with 16 bases separating them. This CDR3 is 15 amino acids long. Germline V gives CDR1 MDHEN, CDR2 SYDVKM. CDR3 bases: TGTGCCAGCAAATTTGTGGGAGTACTCACAGATACGCAGTATTTT. Translating gives CASKFVGVLTDTQYF.

On this clonotype: The junction does not match germline at one end; this may be a read error. V is TRBV11-2 and J is TRBJ1-1; no clear D. The V gene's germline CDR1 is SGHAT and CDR2 FQNNGV. This CDR3 spans 12 amino acids. CDR3 in amino acids: CANSLRYTETFF. The CDR3 DNA follows: TGTGCCAACAGCTTAAGGTACACTGAAACTTTCTTT.

The chain uses TRBV21-1 and TRBJ2-3; no DNA check was done on the table's D call, TRBD2. TRBV21-1 is flagged as a pseudogene. CDR3 size: 21 residues. Here the CDR3 DNA reads TGTGCCAGCAGCACCATCGGGTCATACACCGGGACTAGCGGTTTCGCAGATACGCAGTATTTT. It translates to CASSTIGSYTGTSGFADTQYF.